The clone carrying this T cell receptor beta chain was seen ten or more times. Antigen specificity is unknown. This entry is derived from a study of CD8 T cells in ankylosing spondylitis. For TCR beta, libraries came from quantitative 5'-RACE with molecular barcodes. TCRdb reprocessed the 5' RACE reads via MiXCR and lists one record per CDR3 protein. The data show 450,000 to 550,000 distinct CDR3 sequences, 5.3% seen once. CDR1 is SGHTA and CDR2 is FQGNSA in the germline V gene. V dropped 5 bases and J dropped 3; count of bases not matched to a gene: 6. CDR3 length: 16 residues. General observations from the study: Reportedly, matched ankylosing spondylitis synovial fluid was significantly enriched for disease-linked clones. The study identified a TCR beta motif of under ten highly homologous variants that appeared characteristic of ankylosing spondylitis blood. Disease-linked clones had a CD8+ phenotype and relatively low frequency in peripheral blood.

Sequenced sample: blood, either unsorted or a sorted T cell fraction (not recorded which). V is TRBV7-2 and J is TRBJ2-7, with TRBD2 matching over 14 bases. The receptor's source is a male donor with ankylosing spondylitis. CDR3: CASSPRTSGRIYEQYF. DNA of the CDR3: TGTGCCAGCAGCCCCCGGACTAGCGGGAGGATCTACGAGCAGTACTTC.